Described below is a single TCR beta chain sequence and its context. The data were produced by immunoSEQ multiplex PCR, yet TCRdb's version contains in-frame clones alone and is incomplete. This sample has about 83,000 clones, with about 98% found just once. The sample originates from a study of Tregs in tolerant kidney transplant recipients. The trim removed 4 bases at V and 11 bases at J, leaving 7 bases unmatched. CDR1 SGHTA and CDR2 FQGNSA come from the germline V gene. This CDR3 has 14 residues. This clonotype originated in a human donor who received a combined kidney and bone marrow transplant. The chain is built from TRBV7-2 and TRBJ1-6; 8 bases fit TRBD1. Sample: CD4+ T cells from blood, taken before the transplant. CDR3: CASSSDRGRAPLHF. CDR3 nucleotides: TGTGCCAGCAGCTCTGACAGGGGTAGGGCACCCCTCCACTTT.